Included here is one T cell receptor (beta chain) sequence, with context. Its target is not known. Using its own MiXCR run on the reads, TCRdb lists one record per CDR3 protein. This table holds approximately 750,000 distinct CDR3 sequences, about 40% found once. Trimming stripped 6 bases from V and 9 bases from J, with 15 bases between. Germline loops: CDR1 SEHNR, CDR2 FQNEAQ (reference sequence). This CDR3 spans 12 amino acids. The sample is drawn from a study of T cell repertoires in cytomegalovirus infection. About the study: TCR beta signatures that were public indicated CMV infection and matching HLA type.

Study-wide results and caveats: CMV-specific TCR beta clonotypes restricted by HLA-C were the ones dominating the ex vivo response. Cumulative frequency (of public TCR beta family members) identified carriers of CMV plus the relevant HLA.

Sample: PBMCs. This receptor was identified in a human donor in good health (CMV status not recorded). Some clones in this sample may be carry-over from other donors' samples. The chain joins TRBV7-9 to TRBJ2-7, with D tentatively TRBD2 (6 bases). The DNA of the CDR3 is TGTGCCAGCAGTTTCAACCGGGACTGGCAGTACTTC. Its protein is CASSFNRDWQYF.